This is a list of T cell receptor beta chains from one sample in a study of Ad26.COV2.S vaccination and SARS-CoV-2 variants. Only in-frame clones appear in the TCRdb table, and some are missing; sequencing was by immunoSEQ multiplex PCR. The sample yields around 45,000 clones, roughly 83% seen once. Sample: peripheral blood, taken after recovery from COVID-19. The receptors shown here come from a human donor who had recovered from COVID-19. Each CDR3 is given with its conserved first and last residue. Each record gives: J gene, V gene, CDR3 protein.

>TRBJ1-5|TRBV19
CASTIMRGTNQPQHF
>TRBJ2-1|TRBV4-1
CASSQGPPGGSAPKSYNEQFF
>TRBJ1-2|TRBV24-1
CATSDFPTATGRSNYGYTF
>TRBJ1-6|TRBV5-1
CASRDTNSPLHF
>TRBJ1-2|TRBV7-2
CASSVDGGVWGYTF
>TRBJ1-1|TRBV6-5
CALLAGAGDTEAFF
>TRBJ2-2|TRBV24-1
CATSDAQGTTGELFF
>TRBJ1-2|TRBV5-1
CASSLAQGDRGYTF
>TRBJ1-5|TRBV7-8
CASSSGTGGLVGQPQHF
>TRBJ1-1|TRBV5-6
CASSPRGRGTEAFF
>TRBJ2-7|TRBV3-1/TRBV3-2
CASSQVASGYEQYF
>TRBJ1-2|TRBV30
CAWSVGGGGYGYTF
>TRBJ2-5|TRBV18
CATQGPREETQYF
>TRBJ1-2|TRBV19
CASRTGDYGYTF
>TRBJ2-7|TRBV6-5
CASSLLGEQYF
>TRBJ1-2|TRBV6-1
CASSDGTGGYGYTF
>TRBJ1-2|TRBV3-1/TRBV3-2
CASSPSRTGGYGYTF
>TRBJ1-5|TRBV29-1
CSVGQGLNQPQHF
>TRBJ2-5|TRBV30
CAWSEGRKETQYF
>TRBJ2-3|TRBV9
CASSVPTGDTQYF
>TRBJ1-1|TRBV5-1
CASSLDRAGGTEAFF
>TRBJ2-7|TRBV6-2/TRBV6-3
CASSYSQGYYEQYF
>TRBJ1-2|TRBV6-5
CASRGGNYGYTF
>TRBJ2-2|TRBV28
CASRLAGGRTGELFF
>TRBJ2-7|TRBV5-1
CASSLRTLAYEQYF
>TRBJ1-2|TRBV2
CASSEGRPYTF
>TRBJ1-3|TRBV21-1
CASSRATTGGSGNTIYF
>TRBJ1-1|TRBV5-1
CASSLAGLGAFF
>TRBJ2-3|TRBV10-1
CASSEFASGGADTQYF
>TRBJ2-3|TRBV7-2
CASSLNRDQDTQYF
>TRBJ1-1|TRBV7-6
CASSLSGLGTEAFF
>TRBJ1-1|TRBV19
CASSPLSGTGAIRATEAFF
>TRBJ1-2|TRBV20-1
CSARDMDGYTF
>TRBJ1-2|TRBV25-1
CASSTGGNYGYTF
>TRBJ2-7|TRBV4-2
CASSQEKRVLYEQYF
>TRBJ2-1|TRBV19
CASRREDLAGNEQFF
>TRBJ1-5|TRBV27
CASSLKLSNQPQHF
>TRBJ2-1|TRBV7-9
CASSPGASGPSDEQFF
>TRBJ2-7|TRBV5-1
CASSPLGVTYEQYF
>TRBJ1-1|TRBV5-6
CASSGWVLNTEAFF
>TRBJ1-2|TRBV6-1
CASNDAKWGADYGYTF